The rows below give T cell receptor beta chains drawn from one sample of a study of blood T cell repertoires in COVID-19. Sequencing used immunoSEQ multiplex PCR; TCRdb keeps in-frame clones, though not all of them. The sample holds 350,000 to 450,000 clones, roughly 92% seen once. Sequencing input: PBMCs or T cells enriched from blood (not recorded which). Source of these receptors: a woman aged 40 to 50 who had been exposed to COVID-19. Both conserved end residues are part of each CDR3. The D gene is left open where the match is weak. Clone size is shown for a subset of rows, as once, few, many or a class of expanded clone.

>TRBJ2-5|15|-|TRBV6-2/TRBV6-3|TRBD2
TGTGCCAGCAGTTATGCGGGAGTAATGTTAGAGACCCAGTACTTC
CASSYAGVMLETQYF
>TRBJ1-2|15|-|TRBV18|TRBD1
TGTGCCAGCTCACCACCAGCAGGGGGTCCAGGGGGCTACACCTTC
CASSPPAGGPGGYTF
>TRBJ2-2|14|-|TRBV2|-
TGTGCCAGCAGATACAGCTCGAACACCGGGGAGCTGTTTTTT
CASRYSSNTGELFF
>TRBJ1-1|18|-|TRBV15|TRBD1
TGTGCCACCGACGGGCCTAAACCGGGACAGGGGGCGAACACTGAAGCTTTCTTT
CATDGPKPGQGANTEAFF
>TRBJ1-1|13|once|TRBV5-6|-
TGTGCCAGCAAACTTTCTGTGAACACTGAAGCTTTCTTT
CASKLSVNTEAFF
>TRBJ1-2|12|-|TRBV30|-
TGTGCCTGGAGTGTGTCAAACTATGGCTACACCTTC
CAWSVSNYGYTF
>TRBJ2-7|14|-|TRBV5-6|-
TGTGCCAGCAGCCTGACAGGCTTTACCTACGAGCAGTACTTC
CASSLTGFTYEQYF
>TRBJ1-1|16|once|TRBV19|TRBD1
TGTGCCAGTAGTAGCGGGACAGGGATGTGGAACACTGAAGCTTTCTTT
CASSSGTGMWNTEAFF
>TRBJ2-7|19|few|TRBV23-1|-
TGCGCCAGCAGTCCCCGGACAGTGGGAGTCCCATCTACGTTCTACGAGCAGTACTTC
CASSPRTVGVPSTFYEQYF
>TRBJ2-1|14|-|TRBV4-3|-
TGCGCCAGCAGCATGACTTACTCCTACAATGAGCAGTTCTTC
CASSMTYSYNEQFF
>TRBJ1-5|15|-|TRBV19|-
TGTGCCAGTAGTAACAAGGGGCGCGTTCGGCAGCCCCAGCATTTT
CASSNKGRVRQPQHF
>TRBJ1-4|15|-|TRBV27|-
TGTGCCAGCAGTCCCCGGGGTTCAACTAATGAAAAACTGTTTTTT
CASSPRGSTNEKLFF
>TRBJ1-4|12|-|TRBV19|TRBD1
TGTGCCAGTAACAGGGGTAATGAAAAACTGTTTTTT
CASNRGNEKLFF
>TRBJ1-4|15|-|TRBV19|-
TGTGCCAGTAGTATCCTAGGGACACCTAATGAAAAACTGTTTTTT
CASSILGTPNEKLFF
>TRBJ1-2|15|-|TRBV3-1/TRBV3-2|-
TGTGCCAGCAGCCAAGGCGGAGGGGCGAGATATGGCTACACCTTC
CASSQGGGARYGYTF
>TRBJ2-1|15|-|TRBV19|TRBD2
TGTGCCAGTAGTATTCGTGCGGGAGGTCAGAATGAGCAGTTCTTC
CASSIRAGGQNEQFF
>TRBJ1-1|13|-|TRBV7-9|-
TGTGCCAGCAGCTCACAACAGGACACTGAAGCTTTCTTT
CASSSQQDTEAFF
>TRBJ1-1|15|-|TRBV11-2|TRBD1
TGTGCCAGCAGCTTAGGTGGGACAGGTGAAACTGAAGCTTTCTTT
CASSLGGTGETEAFF
>TRBJ2-1|16|-|TRBV11-2|TRBD1
TGTGCCAGCAGCCTAAAGACAGGGGTCACCTACAATGAGCAGTTCTTC
CASSLKTGVTYNEQFF